This TCR beta chain was obtained from a study of blood T cells in healthy people across ages. Study-level results: Compared with aged donors, long-lived donors showed fewer expanded clones, suggesting selection.

Primers used in a second PCR of roughly 7 to 12 cycles were a sample-barcoded 5' primer and a J-beta primer mix. MiXCR, applied by TCRdb to the 5' RACE reads, yields one record per CDR3 protein. Among more than 800,000 distinct CDR3 sequences listed, around 30% were seen once. In its sample, this clonotype was seen many times. Antigen: not known. The clonotype originates from a woman of 80 years or more in good health. Sequenced sample: blood.

In DNA, the CDR3 is TGTGCCAGCAGCCAGGGGGGGACGCAGTACCAAGAGACCCAGTACTTC. Amino acid sequence: CASSQGGTQYQETQYF. The rearrangement links TRBV7-2 to TRBJ2-5, with D tentatively TRBD1 or TRBD2 (7 bases each). V was pared by 5 bases and J by 0 bases, with 16 bases between. CDR1 is SGHTA, CDR2 FQGNSA, per germline. The CDR3 loop spans 16 amino acids.